The source of this T cell receptor (beta chain) is a study of shared clonotypes between healthy human individuals. Study conclusions and caveats: Against clonotypes common to all four donors, non-shared ones had lower generation probabilities.

The donor population consisted of healthy HIV-negative adults with no recent acute infections or vaccinations. All donors were Caucasian adults living in Nashville, Tennessee. A word on this clone: The antigen remains unidentified.

Original analysis: For the immunoSEQ data, sequences were junction-only without quality scores, so filtering differed. TCRdb keeps only in-frame clones here, not all; method: immunoSEQ multiplex PCR. That table gives V, J and clone size, and the DNA gave D and trimming. The sample has 2,100,000 or so clones; 90% to 97% are singletons. Germline CDR1 is MGHRA and CDR2 is YSYEKL. Trimming took 1 base from V and 5 from J; bases not matched to a gene: 5. The CDR3 sequence is 16 residues long. This chain links TRBV4-1 with TRBJ2-5; TRBD2 matches 12 bases. Sequenced input: naive CD4+ T cells sorted from blood. Subset given: CD45RA+ positively selected. The clonotype comes from a man aged 18 to 29 in good health. The CDR3 DNA reads TGCGCCAGCAGCCAAGCTAGCGGGGGGGCGGCGGAGACCCAGTACTTC. Amino acids: CASSQASGGAAETQYF.